These 30 T cell receptor beta chains originate from one sample sequenced in a study of glioma-infiltrating T cells after dendritic cell vaccination. This table comes from immunoSEQ multiplex PCR, and its TCRdb copy is limited to in-frame clones, with some not included. The sample lists nearly 85,000 clones; around 90% were seen once. This material consisted of blood, taken before dendritic cell vaccination. These receptors were taken from a human donor with glioblastoma.

This clone was recorded once. The rearrangement joins TRBV4-1 to TRBJ1-5, with D unresolved. V was pared by 4 bases and J by 7 bases, with 20 bases between. CDR3 size: 16 residues. Per germline, CDR1 MGHRA and CDR2 YSYEKL. CDR3 bases: TGCGCCAGCAGCCCAGGACTTTTCTACAATGGACAGCCCCAGCATTTT. Translation: CASSPGLFYNGQPQHF.

The chain carries TRBV21-1 and TRBJ2-2; the table assigns TRBD1, which was not confirmed against the DNA. TRBV21-1 is deemed a pseudogene. There are 17 residues in the CDR3. The CDR3 loop is CASSIRQGGGHTGELFF. The CDR3, as DNA: TGTGCCAGCAGCATCCGACAGGGAGGAGGACACACCGGGGAGCTGTTTTTT.

The rearrangement joins TRBV6-5 to TRBJ2-7, with 10 positions matching TRBD1. The CDR3 contains 14 residues. The V gene end was trimmed by 6 bases and the J gene end by 4 bases; junction bases not matched to a gene: 6. CDR1 is MNHEY and CDR2 is SVGAGI in the germline V gene. The CDR3 DNA reads TGTGCCAGCAGGCGGGGGACAGGGGAATACGAGCAGTACTTC. As protein: CASRRGTGEYEQYF.

The rearrangement uses TRBV5-1 and TRBJ2-3, with 9 bases fitting TRBD2. Trimming removed 2 bases from V and 4 bases from J; junction bases left unmatched: 2. The germline V gene encodes CDR1 SGHRS and CDR2 YFSETQ. CDR3 length equals 14 residues. The CDR3 DNA follows: TGCGCCAGCAGCTTTGCGGGGGGGGCAGATACGCAGTATTTT. Protein: CASSFAGGADTQYF. Variable domain in full (rest from reference TRBV5-1 and TRBJ2-3): KAGVTQTPRYLIKTRGQQVTLSCSPISGHRSVSWYQQTPGQGLQFLFEYFSETQRNKGNFPGRFSGRQFSNSRSEMNVSTLELGDSALYLCASSFAGGADTQYFGPGTRLTVL.

This clone has a handful of counts. The chain joins TRBV21-1 to TRBJ2-5; TRBD2 reflects the table's D call only, with no check against the DNA. TRBV21-1 is a recognized pseudogene. CDR3 length: 16 amino acids. The CDR3 region is CASSKRGLATQETQYF. The CDR3 nucleotides read TGTGCCAGCAGCAAAAGAGGCCTAGCGACTCAAGAGACCCAGTACTTC.

V and J are TRBV19 and TRBJ2-1; D is ambiguous. The germline V gene encodes CDR1 LNHDA and CDR2 SQIVND (reference sequence). The CDR3 contains 11 residues. Trimming left V 5 bases short and J 10 bases short, with 9 bases between. The CDR3 sequence is CASSLIREQFF. The DNA of the CDR3 is TGTGCCAGTAGTTTGATCAGGGAGCAGTTCTTC. Supplemented by reference TRBV19 and TRBJ2-1, the full variable domain reads DGGITQSPKYLFRKEGQNVTLSCEQNLNHDAMYWYRQDPGQGLRLIYYSQIVNDFQKGDIAEGYSVSREKKESFPLTVTSAQKNPTAFYLCASSLIREQFFGPGTRLTVL.

This clone was seen only once. The V gene is TRBV9, the J gene TRBJ2-3, with 8 bases identical to TRBD2. V lost 6 bases, J lost 5 bases, and 14 bases stayed unmatched. The CDR3 is 16 amino acids. Germline loops: CDR1 SGDLS, CDR2 YYNGEE. The CDR3 DNA sequence: TGTGCCAGCACTCCTGGGGTCGGGGGGGAGGGAGATACGCAGTATTTT. Its translation: CASTPGVGGEGDTQYF. The entire variable domain, with the rest obtained from reference TRBV9 and TRBJ2-3, is as follows: DSGVTQTPKHLITATGQRVTLRCSPRSGDLSVYWYQQSLDQGLQFLIQYYNGEERAKGNILERFSAQQFPDLHSELNLSSLELGDSALYFCASTPGVGGEGDTQYFGPGTRLTVL.

A word on this clone: A junction end diverges from the germline sequence, so it may reflect a read error. CDR3 region: CASSVERENTEAFF. CDR3 nucleotides: TGTGCCAGTAGTGTAGAGAGGGAGAACACTGAAGCTTTCTTT. This chain joins TRBV19 and TRBJ1-1, with D hard to call. The CDR3 runs 14 residues. Germline CDR1 LNHDA, CDR2 SQIVND (reference sequence).

The J gene is TRBJ1-4, the V gene TRBV30, with D possibly matching TRBD1 (5 bases). Trimming shortened V by 3 bases and J by 8 bases, and 13 bases separated the two germline ends. The V gene's germline CDR1 is GTSNPN and CDR2 SVGIG (reference sequence). This CDR3 comprises 13 residues. CDR3 sequence: CAWSLPGGEKLFF. As DNA, the CDR3 is TGTGCCTGGAGCCTCCCCGGGGGGGAAAAACTGTTTTTT.

Comment on this clone: Other DNA sequences from this sample encode an identical CDR3 as well. The rearrangement joins TRBV7-3 to TRBJ2-5; 7 positions match TRBD1. Germline CDR1 reads SGHTA; CDR2 reads FQGTGA. The length of the CDR3 is 15 residues. The trim removed 1 base at V and 2 bases at J, leaving 4 bases unmatched. The CDR3 sequence: CASSLMGQSQETQYF. The CDR3 nucleotides are TGTGCCAGCAGCTTAATGGGACAGAGTCAAGAGACCCAGTACTTC.

The V and J genes are TRBV6-6 and TRBJ1-1; 7 bases are a match to TRBD1. The CDR3 extends over 11 amino acids. V trimming: 10 bases; J trimming: 6 bases; junction bases outside the gene matches: 5. In germline, CDR1 is MNHNY, CDR2 SVGAGI (reference sequence). CDR3 sequence: CATLGTAEAFF. CDR3 DNA: TGTGCCACCCTGGGGACAGCTGAAGCTTTCTTT.

V usage is TRBV30 and J usage is TRBJ1-1; D might be TRBD1 (6 bases). The germline gives CDR1 GTSNPN, CDR2 SVGIG (reference sequence). V lost 6 bases and J 1 base, leaving 15 bases between the germline ends. CDR3 length: 14 residues. The CDR3 loop is CACQLAGENTEAFF. CDR3 nucleotide sequence: TGTGCCTGTCAGTTGGCAGGGGAGAACACTGAAGCTTTCTTT.

This sequence joins TRBV18 and TRBJ2-3; the D gene is possibly TRBD1 (5 bases). Germline V gene data show CDR1 as KGHSH and CDR2 as LQKENI. Trimming pared 4 bases from V and 3 bases from J, leaving 8 bases between. CDR3 length: 13 amino acids. The CDR3 is CASSLRQTDTQYF. CDR3 nucleotide sequence: TGTGCCAGCTCACTCAGACAGACAGATACGCAGTATTTT.

The chain is built from TRBV29-1 and TRBJ2-3; TRBD2 matches at 14 bases. V trimming: 4 bases; J trimming: 2 bases; junction bases outside the gene matches: 14. This CDR3 has 19 amino acids. CDR1 and CDR2 (germline): SQVTM, ANQGSEA. CDR3 region: CSVAGGTSGRALLTDTQYF. The CDR3 region has the DNA TGCAGCGTTGCCGGCGGGACTAGCGGGAGAGCTCTCCTCACAGATACGCAGTATTTT.

The V and J genes are TRBV6-5 and TRBJ2-2, with unresolved D. V lost 1 base and J 1 base, leaving 10 bases between the germline ends. The CDR3 loop spans 16 amino acids. Per the germline V gene, CDR1 is MNHEY and CDR2 is SVGAGI. This CDR3 reads CASSYFPGENTGELFF. The CDR3 region has the DNA TGTGCCAGCAGTTACTTCCCAGGCGAGAACACCGGGGAGCTGTTTTTT.

The V and J genes are TRBV5-1 and TRBJ2-7, with 8 bases lining up with TRBD2. Germline V gives CDR1 SGHRS, CDR2 YFSETQ. V lost 0 bases to trimming and J lost 0 bases; unmatched junction nucleotides: 8. This CDR3 region has 17 residues. The CDR3, as DNA: TGCGCCAGCAGCTTGGGGCCAGCGGGGGTAAGCTCCTACGAGCAGTACTTC. This sequence encodes CASSLGPAGVSSYEQYF.

The chain joins TRBV6-5 to TRBJ1-1; no firm D call. Germline loops: CDR1 MNHEY, CDR2 SVGAGI. V was pared by 6 bases and J by 10 bases, with 21 bases between. CDR3 size: 14 residues. CDR3 residues: CASRLTATTLAAFF. DNA for the CDR3: TGTGCCAGCAGACTAACTGCAACTACTCTGGCAGCTTTCTTT.

CDR3 nucleotides: TGTGCCAGTAGTCCTCTTAATAGCAATCAGCCCCAGCATTTT. It encodes CASSPLNSNQPQHF. The V and J genes are TRBV19 and TRBJ1-5, with D uncertain. This CDR3 is 14 amino acids long. The ends were cut back, 5 bases at V and 0 bases at J, with 8 bases in the middle. The germline V gene has CDR1 LNHDA and CDR2 SQIVND (reference sequence).

This chain connects TRBV5-1 to TRBJ1-1, with TRBD1 matching 7 bases. The CDR3 totals 15 residues. The J segment lost 0 bases and the V segment lost 4 bases, leaving 6 bases of the junction unmatched. The germline gives CDR1 SGHRS, CDR2 YFSETQ. CDR3 sequence (DNA): TGCGCCAGCAGCCAGGGGACAGTCCTGAACACTGAAGCTTTCTTT. The encoded protein is CASSQGTVLNTEAFF.

Worth noting for this clone: At one end, the junction sequence differs from germline, possibly due to a read error. The rearrangement joins TRBV5-1 to TRBJ1-1; D is uncertain. The germline V gene encodes CDR1 SGHRS and CDR2 YFSETQ. The CDR3 runs to 14 residues. This CDR3 is CASSLAAGNTEVFF. CDR3 bases: TGCGCCAGCAGCTTGGCTGCCGGGAACACTGAAGTTTTCTTT.

V is TRBV28 and J is TRBJ2-7, with a tentative D call TRBD2 (5 bases). The CDR3 loop spans 13 amino acids. Germline CDR1 is MDHEN and CDR2 is SYDVKM. V gave up 3 bases and J gave up 1 base, with 7 bases separating them. CDR3 region: CASSLGSSYEQYF. CDR3 nucleotides: TGTGCCAGCAGTTTGGGGAGTTCCTACGAGCAGTACTTC.

This rearrangement joins TRBV27 to TRBJ2-7; D is possibly TRBD2 (5 bases). CDR1 and CDR2 from the germline V gene are MNHEY and SMNVEV (reference sequence). V lost 3 bases and J 2 bases, leaving 17 bases between the germline ends. This CDR3 region has 16 residues. CDR3 in amino acids: CASSLTGLSLAYEQYF. The CDR3 nucleotides are TGTGCCAGCAGTTTGACGGGGTTGTCCTTGGCCTACGAGCAGTACTTC.

The J gene is TRBJ1-1, the V gene TRBV12-5; no clear D. CDR1 is LGHNT and CDR2 is FRNRAP in the germline V gene. The CDR3 runs to 13 residues. The V end was cut by 0 bases, the J end by 2 bases, with 4 bases between. In DNA form, the CDR3 reads TGTGCTAGTGGTTTGGTTATAAACACTGAAGCTTTCTTT. This translates into CASGLVINTEAFF.

The chain combines TRBV18 with TRBJ1-5; TRBD1 matches at 9 bases. This CDR3 is built from 16 residues. Germline V gives CDR1 KGHSH, CDR2 LQKENI. Unmatched junction bases numbered 7, after V lost 1 base and J lost 6 bases. CDR3 residues: CASSPRGTGLGQPQHF. CDR3 DNA sequence: TGTGCCAGCTCACCACGCGGGACAGGGCTGGGTCAGCCCCAGCATTTT.

The chain joins TRBV5-1 to TRBJ2-1; D call uncertain. This CDR3 has 13 amino acids. V was shortened by 6 bases and J by 0 bases, with 7 bases between the two germline ends. CDR1 and CDR2 from the germline V gene are SGHRS and YFSETQ. The CDR3 spells CASKSSSYNEQFF. CDR3 sequence (DNA): TGCGCCAGCAAGTCTAGCTCCTACAATGAGCAGTTCTTC. Full variable domain (outside the CDR3, taken from reference TRBV5-1 and TRBJ2-1): KAGVTQTPRYLIKTRGQQVTLSCSPISGHRSVSWYQQTPGQGLQFLFEYFSETQRNKGNFPGRFSGRQFSNSRSEMNVSTLELGDSALYLCASKSSSYNEQFFGPGTRLTVL.

V and J are TRBV7-6 and TRBJ2-1; 11 bases are shared with TRBD2. The germline V gene encodes CDR1 SGHVS and CDR2 FNYEAQ. CDR3 length: 21 amino acids. The V and J ends lost 6 bases and 7 bases, in that order; junction bases with no gene match: 26. CDR3 residues: CASSLNRGQGFTSGRGNEQFF. The CDR3 nucleotides are TGTGCCAGCAGTTTGAATAGAGGACAGGGTTTTACTAGCGGGAGAGGGAATGAGCAGTTCTTC.

The V gene is TRBV28, the J gene TRBJ2-7; 8 bases are a match to TRBD1. This CDR3 spans 15 amino acids. CDR1 is MDHEN and CDR2 is SYDVKM in the germline V gene. Unmatched junction bases numbered 11, after V lost 6 bases and J lost 4 bases. CDR3 region: CASSSRGTGTYEQYF. CDR3 bases: TGTGCCAGCAGCTCCCGGGGGACAGGAACGTACGAGCAGTACTTC.

The chain has TRBV21-1 and TRBJ1-5; the DNA was not compared with TRBD1, the D call given in the table. TRBV21-1 is labeled a pseudogene. This CDR3 is 18 amino acids long. The DNA of the CDR3 is TGTGCCAGCAGCAAAAGACCTTGTGGGACAGGGGACTATCAGCCCCAGCATTTT. This translates into CASSKRPCGTGDYQPQHF.

The CDR3 reads CASSLGGTSGIINEQFF. DNA of the CDR3: TGTGCCAGCAGCTTAGGGGGGACTAGCGGGATTATCAATGAGCAGTTCTTC. This chain uses TRBV11-3 with TRBJ2-1; TRBD2 matches at 13 bases. The CDR3 is 17 residues long. Germline V gene sequence: CDR1 SGHNT, CDR2 YENEEA. V was pared by 1 base and J by 6 bases, with 6 bases of the junction left unmatched.

Comments on this clone: At one boundary the junction diverges from the germline segment, which might be a read error. The V and J genes are TRBV5-1 and TRBJ1-4; D is possibly TRBD1 (6 bases). Germline-derived CDR1 and CDR2 are SGHRS and YFSETQ. The CDR3 is made up of 15 amino acids. The CDR3 sequence is CASTLSGHTSEKLFF. The CDR3, as DNA: TGCGCCAGCACCTTGTCGGGACACACGAGTGAAAAACTGTTTTTT.